This paragraph covers one T cell receptor (beta chain) sequence. In germline, CDR1 is MGHRA, CDR2 YSYEKL. V lost 5 bases and J lost 6, with 11 bases in between. This CDR3 has 13 residues. Treatment specified: oral pan-JAK inhibitor, 5-10 mg twice daily. Specimens obtained from alopecia areata patients comprised lesional scalp punch biopsies and peripheral blood. Investigators isolated RNA and reverse transcribed it into cDNA to act as the sequencing template. Profiling relied on immunoSEQ multiplex PCR, and the TCRdb table lists in-frame clones only, not all of them. The sample shows roughly 100,000 clones, 70% to 90% of them seen only once. This entry is derived from a study of CD8+ T cells in alopecia areata. Background on the study: Treated patients took oral tofacitinib at 5 to 10 mg twice daily. People stayed on tofacitinib for 6 to 18 months, then stopped the drug for 6 months.

The rearrangement uses TRBV4-1 and TRBJ2-1; D is uncertain. The sample consisted of CD8+ T cells sorted from blood, taken between weeks 30 and 35, from a patient treated with tofacitinib. This TCR came from a human donor with alopecia areata. CDR3 sequence: CASSIRRANEQFF. The CDR3 DNA is TGCGCCAGCAGCATTAGGCGCGCCAATGAGCAGTTCTTC.